This T cell receptor beta chain was sequenced in a study of T cells expressing NK-cell markers. Study context: One of eight sequenced donors was HCMV-seronegative; the other seven were seropositive.

The CDR3 covers 15 residues. The V gene's germline CDR1 is SGDLS and CDR2 YYNGEE. A word on this clonotype: Its antigen is unknown.

Study-wide results and caveats: A few of the donors also had these clonotypes leading their CD3+CD56-NKG2C+ fraction. It is unclear if expanded NKG2C-expressing clones target HCMV antigens.

The cDNA for TCR beta came from 5'RACE template switching with UMIs. TCRdb re-called the 5' RACE reads; every CDR3 protein appears as one record, without DNA. This table lists 150,000 to 170,000 distinct CDR3 sequences. The genes are TRBV9 and TRBJ2-7; TCRdb's assignment of TRBD2 cannot be checked, as there is no DNA. Sequencing was carried out using blood T cells: a sorted CD56 or NKG2C T cell subset, CD4+ or CD8+ T cells, or bulk PBMC T cells (not recorded which). The TCR was taken from a woman between 50 and 59 years old in good health. CDR3 amino acids: CASSVVPSGSYEQYF.